The 8 T cell receptor beta chains presented below share a single source sample, sequenced in a study of identical twins (dated by TCRdb to between 2015 and 2016). Libraries were made using 5' RACE. Sequencing instrument: Illumina HiSeq 2000. TCRdb handled the public reads itself, with Q25 trimming in fastp and clone calling in MiXCR, and kept productive beta chains. Rows with one shared CDR3 protein collapse into an entry with the most common genes and DNA. For this sample the table gives about 530,000 distinct CDR3 sequences, of which about 15% were detected only once. The ten largest clones add up to around 0.48% of the sample. This same sample was also part of a study on yellow fever vaccine responses in identical twins.

Material for sequencing was CD4+ T cells sorted from blood. All receptors come from a woman between 18 and 30 years old in good health.

This clonotype occurred many times. The chain recombines TRBV20-1 with TRBJ2-3; 7 bases are a match to TRBD2. This CDR3 is 15 amino acids long. Germline CDR1 and CDR2: DFQATT and SNEGSKA (reference sequence). V gave up 7 bases and J gave up 0 bases; unmatched junction bases: 10. The CDR3 DNA reads as TGCAGTGGATCAGGCGGGGGAACCAGCACAGATACGCAGTATTTT. Translated: CSGSGGGTSTDTQYF.

Only a few counts were recorded for this clonotype. The V call is TRBV28, the J call TRBJ2-3; no reliable D call. The CDR3 extends over 15 amino acids. Trimming pared 7 bases from V and 2 bases from J, leaving 16 bases between. CDR1 is MDHEN and CDR2 is SYDVKM in the germline V gene. The CDR3: CASNPFGSYTDTQYF. Here the CDR3 DNA reads TGTGCCAGCAACCCATTCGGGTCTTACACAGATACGCAGTATTTT.

Only a few counts were recorded for this clonotype. The chain has TRBV6-2 or TRBV6-3 and TRBJ2-2; TRBD2 agrees at 8 bases. Trimming cost V 6 bases and J 2 bases; bases outside gene matches: 8. This CDR3 is 16 amino acids long. Germline V lookup: CDR1 MNHEY, CDR2 SVGEGT. The CDR3 protein is CASRPTLAGNTGELFF. CDR3 bases: TGTGCCAGCAGGCCGACTTTAGCGGGAAACACCGGGGAGCTGTTTTTT.

This clonotype has only a few counts. The J gene is TRBJ2-5, the V gene TRBV6-1; 10 bases match TRBD1. V lost 8 bases and J lost 4; bases outside the gene matches: 13. CDR1 MNHNS and CDR2 SASEGT come from the germline V gene. The CDR3 contains 16 residues. Here the CDR3 reads CASAGLGRTGGETQYF. The CDR3 DNA sequence: TGTGCCAGCGCAGGGTTGGGTCGGACAGGGGGAGAGACCCAGTACTTC.

This clonotype was picked up a small number of times. The chain is built from TRBV5-5 and TRBJ2-2, with TRBD1 matching over 9 bases. There are 18 residues in the CDR3. J was trimmed by 3 bases and V by 0 bases; bases with no gene match: 9. Germline CDR1 SGHKS, CDR2 YYEKEE (reference sequence). In DNA, the CDR3 is TGTGCCAGCAGCTTGGCCTTATTAGGGACAGGGTACACCGGGGAGCTGTTTTTT. It encodes CASSLALLGTGYTGELFF.

The V and J genes are TRBV11-3 and TRBJ2-3; D tentatively reads TRBD1 or TRBD2 (5 bases each). V was shortened by 6 bases and J by 0 bases, with 16 bases between the two germline ends. Germline V gene data show CDR1 as SGHNT and CDR2 as YENEEA. There are 16 residues in the CDR3. The CDR3 protein is CASSLEGYTSTDTQYF. DNA of the CDR3: TGTGCCAGCAGTCTAGAGGGGTACACTAGCACAGATACGCAGTATTTT.

A few counts support this clonotype. V gene TRBV28 combines with J gene TRBJ2-5, with 8 bases identical to TRBD1. Losses at the gene ends were 2 bases for V and 5 bases for J; bases not matched to a gene: 7. Germline values: CDR1 MDHEN, CDR2 SYDVKM. CDR3 length: 15 residues. CDR3 nucleotides: TGTGCCAGCAGTTTACACAGGGGGATGGCGGAGACCCAGTACTTC. Its protein product is CASSLHRGMAETQYF.

This clonotype was seen a handful of times. The rearrangement links TRBV4-2 to TRBJ2-5, with 7 bases fitting TRBD2. There are 15 residues in the CDR3. Germline V lookup: CDR1 LGHNA, CDR2 YNFKEQ. The V segment lost 1 base and the J segment 1 base; nucleotides outside the gene matches: 3. The DNA of the CDR3 is TGTGCCAGCAGCCAAGGGGGACTAACCCAAGAGACCCAGTACTTC. It translates to CASSQGGLTQETQYF.